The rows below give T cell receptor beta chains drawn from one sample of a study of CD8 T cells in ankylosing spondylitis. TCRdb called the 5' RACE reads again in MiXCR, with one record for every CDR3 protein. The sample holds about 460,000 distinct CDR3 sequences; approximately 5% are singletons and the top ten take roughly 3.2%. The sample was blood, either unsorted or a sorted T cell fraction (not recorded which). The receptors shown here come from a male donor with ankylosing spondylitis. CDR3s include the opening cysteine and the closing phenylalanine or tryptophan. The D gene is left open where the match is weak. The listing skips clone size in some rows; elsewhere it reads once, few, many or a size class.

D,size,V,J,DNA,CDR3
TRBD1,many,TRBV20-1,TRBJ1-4,TGCAGTGCAACACAGGGGGCCTATGAAAAACTGTTTTTT,CSATQGAYEKLFF
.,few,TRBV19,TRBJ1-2,TGTGCCAGTGACGGCGTCGGGCAGGACTATGGCTACACCTTC,CASDGVGQDYGYTF
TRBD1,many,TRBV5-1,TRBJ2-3,TGCGCCAGCAGACCAAGGACAGGGTTTTTCACAGATACGCAGTATTTT,CASRPRTGFFTDTQYF
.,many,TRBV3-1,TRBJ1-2,TGTGCCAGCAGCCAAATGGGAGGGCTCTATGGCTACACCTTC,CASSQMGGLYGYTF
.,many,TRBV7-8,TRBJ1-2,TGTGCCAGCAGCCAAGGACGGAGCTGGCAGGGCTACACCTTC,CASSQGRSWQGYTF
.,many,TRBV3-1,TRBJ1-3,TGTGCCAGCAGCCAAGAGAGGGCAGGCCCGTTTGGAAACACCATATATTTT,CASSQERAGPFGNTIYF
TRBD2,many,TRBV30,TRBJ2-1,TGTGCCTGGAGTGTACTTCTAGCGGGGGGGAAAGAGCAGTTCTTC,CAWSVLLAGGKEQFF
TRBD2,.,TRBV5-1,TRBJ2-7,TGCGCCAGCAGCTTGACTAGCGGGAGGGACTCCTACGAGCAGTACTTC,CASSLTSGRDSYEQYF
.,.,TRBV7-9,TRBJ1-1,TGTGCCAGCAGCTTAGTAAAGGGTGCGAACACTGAAGCTTTCTTT,CASSLVKGANTEAFF
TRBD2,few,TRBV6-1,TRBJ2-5,TGTGCCAGCAGTGAAGCTGGATCAGGGCTAGCGGGGGAGGAGACCCAGTACTTC,CASSEAGSGLAGEETQYF
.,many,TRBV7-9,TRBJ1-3,TGTGCCAGCAGCTTAGCACCCTCTGGAAACACCATATATTTT,CASSLAPSGNTIYF
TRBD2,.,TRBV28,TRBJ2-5,TGTGCCAGCAGCCTACTAGCGGTCCAAGAGACCCAGTACTTC,CASSLLAVQETQYF
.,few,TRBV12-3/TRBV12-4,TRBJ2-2,TGTGCCAGCAGCCCGGAACCGGGGGCGACCGGGGAGCTGTTTTTT,CASSPEPGATGELFF